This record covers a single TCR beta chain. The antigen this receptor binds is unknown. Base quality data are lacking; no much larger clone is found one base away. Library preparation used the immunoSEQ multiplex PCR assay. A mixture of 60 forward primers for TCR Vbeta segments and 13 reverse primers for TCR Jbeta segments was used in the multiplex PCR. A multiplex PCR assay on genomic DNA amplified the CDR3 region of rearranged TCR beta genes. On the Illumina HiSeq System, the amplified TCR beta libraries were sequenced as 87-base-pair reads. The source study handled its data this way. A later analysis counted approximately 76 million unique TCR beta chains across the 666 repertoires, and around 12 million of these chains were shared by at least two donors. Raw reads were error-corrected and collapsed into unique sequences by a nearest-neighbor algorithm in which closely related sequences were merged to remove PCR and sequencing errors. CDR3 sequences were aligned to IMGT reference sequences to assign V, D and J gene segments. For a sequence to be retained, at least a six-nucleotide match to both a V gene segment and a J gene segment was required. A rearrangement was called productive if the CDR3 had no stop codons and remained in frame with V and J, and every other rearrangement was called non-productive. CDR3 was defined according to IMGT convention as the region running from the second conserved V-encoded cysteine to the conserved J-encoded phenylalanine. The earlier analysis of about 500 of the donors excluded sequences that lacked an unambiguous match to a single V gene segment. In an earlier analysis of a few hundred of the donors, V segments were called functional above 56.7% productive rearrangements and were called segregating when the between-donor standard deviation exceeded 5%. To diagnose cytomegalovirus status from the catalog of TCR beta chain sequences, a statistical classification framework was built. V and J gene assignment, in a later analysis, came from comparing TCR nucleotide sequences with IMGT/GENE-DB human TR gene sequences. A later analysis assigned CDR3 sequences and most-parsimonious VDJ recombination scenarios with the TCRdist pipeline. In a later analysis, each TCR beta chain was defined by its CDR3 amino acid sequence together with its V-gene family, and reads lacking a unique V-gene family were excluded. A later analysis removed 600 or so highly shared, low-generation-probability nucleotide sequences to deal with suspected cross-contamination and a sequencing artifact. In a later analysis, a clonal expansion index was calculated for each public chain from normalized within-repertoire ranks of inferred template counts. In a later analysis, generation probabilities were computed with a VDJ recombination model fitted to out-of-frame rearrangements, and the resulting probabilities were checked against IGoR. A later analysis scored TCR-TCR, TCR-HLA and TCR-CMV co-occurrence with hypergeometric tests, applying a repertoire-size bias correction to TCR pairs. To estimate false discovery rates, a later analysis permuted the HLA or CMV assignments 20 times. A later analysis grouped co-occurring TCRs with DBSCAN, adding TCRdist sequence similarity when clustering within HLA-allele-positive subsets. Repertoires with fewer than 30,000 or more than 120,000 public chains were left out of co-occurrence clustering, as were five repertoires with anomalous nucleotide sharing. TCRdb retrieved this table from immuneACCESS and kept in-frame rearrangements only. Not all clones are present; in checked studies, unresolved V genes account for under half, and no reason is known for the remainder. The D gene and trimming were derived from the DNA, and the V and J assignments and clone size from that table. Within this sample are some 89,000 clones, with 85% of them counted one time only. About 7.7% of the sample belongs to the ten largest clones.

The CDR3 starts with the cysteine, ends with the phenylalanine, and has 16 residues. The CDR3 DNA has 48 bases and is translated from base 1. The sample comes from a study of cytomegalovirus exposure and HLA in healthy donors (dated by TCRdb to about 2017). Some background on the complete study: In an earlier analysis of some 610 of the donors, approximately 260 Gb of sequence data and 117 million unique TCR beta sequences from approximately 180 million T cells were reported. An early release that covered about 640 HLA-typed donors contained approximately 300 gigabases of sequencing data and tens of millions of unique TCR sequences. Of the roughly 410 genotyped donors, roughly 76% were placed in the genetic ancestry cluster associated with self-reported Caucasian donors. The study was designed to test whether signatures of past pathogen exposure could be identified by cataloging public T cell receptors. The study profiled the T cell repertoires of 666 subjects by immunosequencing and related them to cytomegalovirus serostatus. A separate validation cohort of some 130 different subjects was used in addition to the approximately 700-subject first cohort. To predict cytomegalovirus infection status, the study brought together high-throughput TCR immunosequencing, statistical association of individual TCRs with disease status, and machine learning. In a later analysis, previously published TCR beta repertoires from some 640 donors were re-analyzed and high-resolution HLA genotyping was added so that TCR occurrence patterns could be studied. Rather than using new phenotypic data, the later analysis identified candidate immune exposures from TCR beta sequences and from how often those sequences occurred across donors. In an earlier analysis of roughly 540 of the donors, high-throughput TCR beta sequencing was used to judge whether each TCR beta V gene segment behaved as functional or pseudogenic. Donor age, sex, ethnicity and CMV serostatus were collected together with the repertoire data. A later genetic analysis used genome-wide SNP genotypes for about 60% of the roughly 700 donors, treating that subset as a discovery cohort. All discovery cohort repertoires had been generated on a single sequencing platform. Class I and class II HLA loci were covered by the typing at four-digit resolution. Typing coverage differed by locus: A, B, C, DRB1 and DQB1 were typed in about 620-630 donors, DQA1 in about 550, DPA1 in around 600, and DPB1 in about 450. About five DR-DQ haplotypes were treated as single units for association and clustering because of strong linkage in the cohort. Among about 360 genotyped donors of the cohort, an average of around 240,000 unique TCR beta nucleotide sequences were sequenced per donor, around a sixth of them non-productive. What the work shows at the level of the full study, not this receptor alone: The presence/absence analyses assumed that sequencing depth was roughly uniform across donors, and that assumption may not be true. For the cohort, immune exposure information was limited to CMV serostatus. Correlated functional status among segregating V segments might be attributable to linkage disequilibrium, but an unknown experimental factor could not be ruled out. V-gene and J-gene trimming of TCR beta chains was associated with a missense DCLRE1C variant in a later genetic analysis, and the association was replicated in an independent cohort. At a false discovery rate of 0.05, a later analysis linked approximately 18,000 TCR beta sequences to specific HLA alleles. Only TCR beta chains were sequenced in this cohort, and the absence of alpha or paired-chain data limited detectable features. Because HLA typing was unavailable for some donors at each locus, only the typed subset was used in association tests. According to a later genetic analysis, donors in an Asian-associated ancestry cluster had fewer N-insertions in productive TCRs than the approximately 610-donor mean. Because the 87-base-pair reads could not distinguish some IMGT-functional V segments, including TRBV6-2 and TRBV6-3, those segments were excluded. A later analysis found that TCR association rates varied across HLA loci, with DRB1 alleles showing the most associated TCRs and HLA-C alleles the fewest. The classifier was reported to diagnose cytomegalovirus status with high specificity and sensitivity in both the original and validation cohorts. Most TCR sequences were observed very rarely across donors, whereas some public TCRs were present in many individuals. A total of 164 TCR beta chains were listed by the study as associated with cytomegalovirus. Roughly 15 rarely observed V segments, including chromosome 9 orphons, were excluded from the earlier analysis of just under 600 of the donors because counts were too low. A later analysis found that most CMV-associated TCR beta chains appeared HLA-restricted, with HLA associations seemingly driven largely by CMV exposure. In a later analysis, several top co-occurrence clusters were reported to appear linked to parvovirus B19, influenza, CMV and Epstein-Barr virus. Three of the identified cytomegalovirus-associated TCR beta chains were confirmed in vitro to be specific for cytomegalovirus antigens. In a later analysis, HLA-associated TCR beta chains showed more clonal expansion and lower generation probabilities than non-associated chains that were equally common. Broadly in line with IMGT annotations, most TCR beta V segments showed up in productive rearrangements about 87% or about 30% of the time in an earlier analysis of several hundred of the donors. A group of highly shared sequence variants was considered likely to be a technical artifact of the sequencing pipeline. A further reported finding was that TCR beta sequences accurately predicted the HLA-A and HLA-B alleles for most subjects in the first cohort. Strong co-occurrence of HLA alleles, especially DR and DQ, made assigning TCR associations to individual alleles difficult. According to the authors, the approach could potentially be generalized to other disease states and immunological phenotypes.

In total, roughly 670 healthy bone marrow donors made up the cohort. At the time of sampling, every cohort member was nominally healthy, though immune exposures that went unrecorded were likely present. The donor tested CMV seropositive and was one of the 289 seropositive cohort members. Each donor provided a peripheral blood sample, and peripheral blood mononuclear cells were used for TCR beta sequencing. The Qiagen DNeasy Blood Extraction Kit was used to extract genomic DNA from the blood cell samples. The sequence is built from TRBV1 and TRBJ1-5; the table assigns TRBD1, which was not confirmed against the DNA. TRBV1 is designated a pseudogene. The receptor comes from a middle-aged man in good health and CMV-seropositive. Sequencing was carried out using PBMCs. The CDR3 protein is CTSSQDRDSLNQPQHF. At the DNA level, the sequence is TGCACCAGCAGCCAAGATCGGGACAGTCTAAATCAGCCCCAGCATTTT.